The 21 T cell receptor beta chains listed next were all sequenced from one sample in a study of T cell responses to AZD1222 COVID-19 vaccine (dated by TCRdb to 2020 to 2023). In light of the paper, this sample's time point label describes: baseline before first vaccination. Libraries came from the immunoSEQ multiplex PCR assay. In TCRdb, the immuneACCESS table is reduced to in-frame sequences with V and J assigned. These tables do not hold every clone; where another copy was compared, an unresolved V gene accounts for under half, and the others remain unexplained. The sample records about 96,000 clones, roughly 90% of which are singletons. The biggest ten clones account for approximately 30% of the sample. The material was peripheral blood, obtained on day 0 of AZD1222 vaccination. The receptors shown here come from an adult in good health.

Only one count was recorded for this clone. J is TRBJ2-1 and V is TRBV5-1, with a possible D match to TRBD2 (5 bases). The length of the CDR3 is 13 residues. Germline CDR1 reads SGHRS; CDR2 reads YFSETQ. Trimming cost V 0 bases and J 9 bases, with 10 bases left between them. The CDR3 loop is CASSLDSSFEQFF. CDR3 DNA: TGCGCCAGCAGCTTGGATTCTAGCTTTGAGCAGTTCTTC.

CDR3: CASSWSGTGNEQFF. CDR3 DNA sequence: TGTGCCAGCAGCTGGTCCGGGACTGGGAATGAGCAGTTCTTC. The rearrangement links TRBV4-2 to TRBJ2-1; a possible D gene is TRBD2 (6 bases). Germline loops: CDR1 LGHNA, CDR2 YNFKEQ. The CDR3 is 14 amino acids. V was shortened by 5 bases and J by 7 bases, with 15 bases between the two germline ends.

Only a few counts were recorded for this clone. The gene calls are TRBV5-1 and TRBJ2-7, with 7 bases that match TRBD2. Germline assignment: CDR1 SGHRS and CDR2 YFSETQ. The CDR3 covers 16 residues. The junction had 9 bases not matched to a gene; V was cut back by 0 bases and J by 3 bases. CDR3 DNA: TGCGCCAGCAGCTTGGCCCCTAGCGGATCTATCTACGAGCAGTACTTC. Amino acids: CASSLAPSGSIYEQYF. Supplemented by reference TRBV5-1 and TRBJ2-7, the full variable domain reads KAGVTQTPRYLIKTRGQQVTLSCSPISGHRSVSWYQQTPGQGLQFLFEYFSETQRNKGNFPGRFSGRQFSNSRSEMNVSTLELGDSALYLCASSLAPSGSIYEQYFGPGTRLTVT.

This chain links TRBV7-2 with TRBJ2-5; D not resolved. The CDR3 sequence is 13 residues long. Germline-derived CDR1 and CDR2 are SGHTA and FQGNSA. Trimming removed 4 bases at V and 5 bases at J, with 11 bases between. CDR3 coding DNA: TGTGCCAGCAGCTCCTACCTTGAGGAGACCCAGTACTTC. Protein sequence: CASSSYLEETQYF.

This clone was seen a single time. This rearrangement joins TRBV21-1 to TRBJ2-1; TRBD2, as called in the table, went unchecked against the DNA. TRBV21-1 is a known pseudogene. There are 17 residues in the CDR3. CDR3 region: CASSETASGFSYNEQFF. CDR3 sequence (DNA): TGTGCCAGCAGCGAAACAGCTAGCGGGTTTTCCTACAATGAGCAGTTCTTC.

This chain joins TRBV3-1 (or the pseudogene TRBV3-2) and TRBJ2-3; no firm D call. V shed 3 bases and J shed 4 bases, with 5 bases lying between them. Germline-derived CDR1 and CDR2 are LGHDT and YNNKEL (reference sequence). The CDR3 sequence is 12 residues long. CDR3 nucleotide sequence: TGTGCCAGCAGCCAGTTAGCAGATACGCAGTATTTT. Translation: CASSQLADTQYF.

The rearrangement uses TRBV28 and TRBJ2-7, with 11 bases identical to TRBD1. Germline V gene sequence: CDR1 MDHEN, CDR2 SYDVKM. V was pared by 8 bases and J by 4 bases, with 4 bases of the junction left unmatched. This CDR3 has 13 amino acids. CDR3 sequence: CASLGQGAYEQYF. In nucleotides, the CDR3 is TGTGCCAGCCTCGGACAGGGGGCGTACGAGCAGTACTTC. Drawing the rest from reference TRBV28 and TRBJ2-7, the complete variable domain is DVKVTQSSRYLVKRTGEKVFLECVQDMDHENMFWYRQDPGLGLRLIYFSYDVKMKEKGDIPEGYSVSREKKERFSLILESASTNQTSMYLCASLGQGAYEQYFGPGTRLTVT.

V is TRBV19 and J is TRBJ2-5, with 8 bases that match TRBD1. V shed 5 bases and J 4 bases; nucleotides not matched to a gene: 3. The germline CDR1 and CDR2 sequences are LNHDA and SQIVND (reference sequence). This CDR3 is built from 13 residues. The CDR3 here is CASSPGGRETQYF. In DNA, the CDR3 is TGTGCCAGTAGTCCAGGGGGCCGAGAGACCCAGTACTTC.

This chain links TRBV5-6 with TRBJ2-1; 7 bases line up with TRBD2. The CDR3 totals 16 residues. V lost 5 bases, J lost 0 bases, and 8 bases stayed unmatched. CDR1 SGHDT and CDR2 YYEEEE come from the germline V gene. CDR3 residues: CASRPLAAGSYNEQFF. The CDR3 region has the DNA TGTGCCAGCAGACCCCTAGCGGCTGGCTCCTACAATGAGCAGTTCTTC.

CDR3 sequence (DNA): TGTGCCAGCAGCCAACCGTTAGGGGGGGTCGGTGGCTACACCTTC. This translates into CASSQPLGGVGGYTF. The gene calls are TRBV3-1 (or the pseudogene TRBV3-2) and TRBJ1-2; possibly TRBD1 for D (6 bases). This CDR3 comprises 15 residues. Germline lookup yields CDR1 LGHDT and CDR2 YNNKEL (reference sequence). V was cut by 2 bases and J by 7 bases, with 17 bases left in between.

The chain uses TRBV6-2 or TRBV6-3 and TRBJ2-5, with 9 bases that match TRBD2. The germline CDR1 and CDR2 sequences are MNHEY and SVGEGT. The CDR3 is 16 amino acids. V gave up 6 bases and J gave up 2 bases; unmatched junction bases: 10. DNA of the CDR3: TGTGCCAGCAGCGGGGAAATTAGCGGGGGACAAGAGACCCAGTACTTC. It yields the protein CASSGEISGGQETQYF.

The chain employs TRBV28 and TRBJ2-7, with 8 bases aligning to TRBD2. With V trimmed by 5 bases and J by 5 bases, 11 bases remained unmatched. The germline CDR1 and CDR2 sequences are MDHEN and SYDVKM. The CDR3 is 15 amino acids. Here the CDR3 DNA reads TGTGCCAGCAGTCTCCGGGGGGGCGGGCGGAACGAGCAGTACTTC. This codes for CASSLRGGGRNEQYF.

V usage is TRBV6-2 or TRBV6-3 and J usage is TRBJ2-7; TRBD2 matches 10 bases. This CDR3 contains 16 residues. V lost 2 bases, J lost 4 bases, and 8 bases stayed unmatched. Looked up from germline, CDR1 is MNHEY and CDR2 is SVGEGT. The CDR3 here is CASSYPPSGSLYEQYF. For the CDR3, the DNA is TGTGCCAGCAGTTACCCCCCTAGCGGGAGTCTTTACGAGCAGTACTTC.

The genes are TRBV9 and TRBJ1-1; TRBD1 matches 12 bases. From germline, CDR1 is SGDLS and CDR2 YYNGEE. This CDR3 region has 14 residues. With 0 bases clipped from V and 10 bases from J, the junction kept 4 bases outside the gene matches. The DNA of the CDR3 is TGTGCCAGCAGCGTAGAGGGACAGGGGGCGGTAGCTTTCTTT. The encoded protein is CASSVEGQGAVAFF.

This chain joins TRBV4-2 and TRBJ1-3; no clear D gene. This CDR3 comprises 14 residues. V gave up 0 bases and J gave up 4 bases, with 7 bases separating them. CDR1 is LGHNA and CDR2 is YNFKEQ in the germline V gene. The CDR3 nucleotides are TGTGCCAGCAGCCAAGATCCAGTCGGAAACACCATATATTTT. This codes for CASSQDPVGNTIYF.

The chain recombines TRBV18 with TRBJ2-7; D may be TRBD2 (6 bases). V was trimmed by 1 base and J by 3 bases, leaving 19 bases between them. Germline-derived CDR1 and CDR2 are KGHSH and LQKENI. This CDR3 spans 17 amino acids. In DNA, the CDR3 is TGTGCCAGCTCACCACTTAGTGGTGGAGGGGCCCTCTACGAGCAGTACTTC. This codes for CASSPLSGGGALYEQYF.

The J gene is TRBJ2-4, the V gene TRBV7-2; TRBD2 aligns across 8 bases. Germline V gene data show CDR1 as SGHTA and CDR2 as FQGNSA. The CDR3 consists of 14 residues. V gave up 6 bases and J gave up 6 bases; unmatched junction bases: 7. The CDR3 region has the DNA TGTGCCAGCAGACCGGGGGGGCAGACAAACATTCAGTACTTC. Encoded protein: CASRPGGQTNIQYF.

DNA of the CDR3: TGTGCCAGCAGCCTGACAGGGGGCTATAATTCACCCCTCCACTTT. It yields the protein CASSLTGGYNSPLHF. This chain uses TRBV11-2 with TRBJ1-6, with TRBD1 matching over 9 bases. Germline V gives CDR1 SGHAT, CDR2 FQNNGV. The CDR3 length is 15 residues. J lost 3 bases, V lost 5 bases, and 2 bases had no gene match. Complete variable domain (other parts from reference TRBV11-2 and TRBJ1-6): EAGVAQSPRYKIIEKRQSVAFWCNPISGHATLYWYQQILGQGPKLLIQFQNNGVVDDSQLPKDRFSAERLKGVDSTLKIQPAKLEDSAVYLCASSLTGGYNSPLHFGNGTRLTVT.

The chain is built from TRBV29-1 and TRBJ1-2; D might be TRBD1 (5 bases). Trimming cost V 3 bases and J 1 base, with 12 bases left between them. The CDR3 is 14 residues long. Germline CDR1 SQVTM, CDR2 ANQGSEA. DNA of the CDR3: TGCAGCGTTGACCCGGGACGGAGTAACTATGGCTACACCTTC. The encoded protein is CSVDPGRSNYGYTF.

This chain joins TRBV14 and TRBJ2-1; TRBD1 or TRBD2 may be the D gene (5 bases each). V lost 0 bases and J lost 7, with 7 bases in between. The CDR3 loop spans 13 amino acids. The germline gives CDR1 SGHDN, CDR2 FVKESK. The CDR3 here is CASSQERGNEQFF. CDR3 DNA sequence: TGTGCCAGCAGCCAAGAGAGGGGAAATGAGCAGTTCTTC.

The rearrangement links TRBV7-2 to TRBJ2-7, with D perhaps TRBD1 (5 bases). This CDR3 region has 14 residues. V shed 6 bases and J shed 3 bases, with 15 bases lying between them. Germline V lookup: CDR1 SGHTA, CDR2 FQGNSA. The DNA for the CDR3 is TGTGCCAGCAGAAAACAGGCCCCTAACTACGAGCAGTACTTC. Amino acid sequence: CASRKQAPNYEQYF.